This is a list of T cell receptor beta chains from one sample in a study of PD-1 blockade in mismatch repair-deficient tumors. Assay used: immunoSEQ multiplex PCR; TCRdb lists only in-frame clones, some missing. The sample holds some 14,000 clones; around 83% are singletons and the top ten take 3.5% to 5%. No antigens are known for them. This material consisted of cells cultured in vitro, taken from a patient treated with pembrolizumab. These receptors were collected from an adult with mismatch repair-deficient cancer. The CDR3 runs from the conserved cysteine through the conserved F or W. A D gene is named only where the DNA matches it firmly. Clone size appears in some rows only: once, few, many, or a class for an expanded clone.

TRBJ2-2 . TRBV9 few TGTGCCAGCAGCGCCCCAGCGGGGAACACCGGGGAGCTGTTTTTT CASSAPAGNTGELFF
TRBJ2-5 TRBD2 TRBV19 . TGTGCCAGTAGTTTTAGCGGGAATGACCAAGAGACCCAGTACTTC CASSFSGNDQETQYF
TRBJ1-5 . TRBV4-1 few TGCGCCAGCAGCCAATTCGGCGGGGGCGGCAATCAGCCCCAGCATTTT CASSQFGGGGNQPQHF
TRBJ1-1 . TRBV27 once TGTGCCAGCAGTTTCGGGAACACTGAAGCTTTCTTT CASSFGNTEAFF
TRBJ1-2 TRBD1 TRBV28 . TGTGCCAGCAGACCTGGGACAGGAATGGGGGCATTCGGCTACACCTTC CASRPGTGMGAFGYTF
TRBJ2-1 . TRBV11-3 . TGTGCCAGCAGCTTAGAACTGTACAATGAGCAGTTCTTC CASSLELYNEQFF
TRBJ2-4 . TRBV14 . TGTGCCAGCAGCCAAGACCGGGCCCGGGGAGACATTCAGTACTTC CASSQDRARGDIQYF
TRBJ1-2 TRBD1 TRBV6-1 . TGTGCCAGCAGCTTCCCGGGACAGGGGATCTATGGCTACACCTTC CASSFPGQGIYGYTF
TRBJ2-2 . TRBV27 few TGTGCCAGCAGTCCCTACACCGGGGAGCTGTTTTTT CASSPYTGELFF
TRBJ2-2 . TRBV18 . TGTGCCAGCTCACCACCGAACGACCTCAACACCGGGGAGCTGTTTTTT CASSPPNDLNTGELFF
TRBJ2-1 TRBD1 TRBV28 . TGTGCCAGCACACCTCCGGGACAGGAAAGCTCCTACAATGAGCAGTTCTTC CASTPPGQESSYNEQFF
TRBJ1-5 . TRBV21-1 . TGTGCCAGCAGCAAAGATGCAAGGGCGATCGGTCAGCCCCAGCATTTT CASSKDARAIGQPQHF
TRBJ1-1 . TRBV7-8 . TGTGCCAGCAGCAGGGGACCGGGCACTGAAGCTTTCTTT CASSRGPGTEAFF
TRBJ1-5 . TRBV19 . TGTGCCAGTAATTCTGACAGTAGCAATCAGCCCCAGCATTTT CASNSDSSNQPQHF
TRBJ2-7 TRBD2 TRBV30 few TGTGCCTGGGCAACTAGCGGCTACGAGCAGTACTTC CAWATSGYEQYF
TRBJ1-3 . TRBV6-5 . TGTGCCAGCAGTTACGGACAGTACTCTGGAAACACCATATATTTT CASSYGQYSGNTIYF
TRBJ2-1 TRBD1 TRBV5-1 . TGCGCCAGCAGCTTGGCAGGGGGAGAGGGGTTCTTC CASSLAGGEGFF
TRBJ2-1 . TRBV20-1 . TGCAGTGTCCGCTCGGAGCGTGGGCAGTTCTTC CSVRSERGQFF
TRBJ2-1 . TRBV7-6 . TGTGCCAGCAGCTCAAGCACGGTTGGGGAGCAGTTCTTC CASSSSTVGEQFF
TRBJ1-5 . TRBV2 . TGTGCCAGCGGGCTGGGACTAATGTTTAGTGGCAATCAGCCCCAGCATTTT CASGLGLMFSGNQPQHF
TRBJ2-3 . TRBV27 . TGTGCCAGCACCCGACAGAGGACAGATACGCAGTATTTT CASTRQRTDTQYF
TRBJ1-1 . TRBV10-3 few TGTGCCATCAGCTGGACAGATACGAACACTGAAGCTTTCTTT CAISWTDTNTEAFF
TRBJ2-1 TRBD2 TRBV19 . TGTGCCAGTAGTATTGTATTCGGGGGGGCCCTCTGGAATGAGCAGTTCTTC CASSIVFGGALWNEQFF
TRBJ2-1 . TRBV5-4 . TGTGCCAGCAGCTTGGCGTTAGGGGGCAATGAGCAGTTCTTC CASSLALGGNEQFF
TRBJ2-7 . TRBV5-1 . TGCGCCAGCAGCAGAACCGGACAGAGCTACGAGCAGTACTTC CASSRTGQSYEQYF
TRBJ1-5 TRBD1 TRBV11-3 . TGTGCCAGCAGCTGTAACTGGGACAGGAGCAATCAGCCCCAGCATTTT CASSCNWDRSNQPQHF
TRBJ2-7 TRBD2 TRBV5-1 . TGCGCCAGCGCCCTATCCGGGACTAGCTTGGTCGAGCAGTACTTC CASALSGTSLVEQYF
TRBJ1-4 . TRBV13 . TGTGCCAGCAGCCTCAGGGCCTCTCATGAAAAACTGTTTTTT CASSLRASHEKLFF
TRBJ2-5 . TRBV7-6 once TGTGCCAGCAGCTTAGGAAGGGGTCGAAGGACCCAGTACTTC CASSLGRGRRTQYF
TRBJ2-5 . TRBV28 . TGTGCCAGCAGTTTTTATGAGACCCAGTACTTC CASSFYETQYF
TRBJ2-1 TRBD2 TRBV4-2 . TGTGCCAGCAGCCAGCGCTCTAGCGGGAGCTCCTACAATGAGCAGTTCTTC CASSQRSSGSSYNEQFF
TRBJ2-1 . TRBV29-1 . TGCAGCGTTGATCTCCTGGACTACAATGAGCAGTTCTTC CSVDLLDYNEQFF
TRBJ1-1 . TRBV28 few TGTGCCAGCAGTTTAGGGATGCGGAACACTGAAGCTTTCTTT CASSLGMRNTEAFF
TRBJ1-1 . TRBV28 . TGTGCCAGCAGTTTAGGAGGCAGGGGACGGATGAACACTGAAGCTTTCTTT CASSLGGRGRMNTEAFF
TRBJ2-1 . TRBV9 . TGTGCCAGCAGCGTTAGGGACGGCATCACATACAATGAGCAGTTCTTC CASSVRDGITYNEQFF
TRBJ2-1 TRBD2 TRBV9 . TGTGCCAGCAGCCGAATAGCGGGAGGGCCTTTAGATGAGCAGTTCTTC CASSRIAGGPLDEQFF
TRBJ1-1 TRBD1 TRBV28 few TGTGCCAGCAGTCTACAGGGGGCTCTCACTGAAGCTTTCTTT CASSLQGALTEAFF
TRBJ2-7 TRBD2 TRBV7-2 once TGTGCCAGCAGCTTAGGACTAGCGGGGGCCTACGAGCAGTACTTC CASSLGLAGAYEQYF
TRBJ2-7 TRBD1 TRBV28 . TGTGCCAGCAGTTTAAGGACAGGTCGATACGAGCAGTACTTC CASSLRTGRYEQYF
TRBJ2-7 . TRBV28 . TGTGCCAGCAGTCTCCAGGGTTCTGGCTACGAGCAGTACTTC CASSLQGSGYEQYF
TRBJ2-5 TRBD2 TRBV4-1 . TGCGCCAGCAGCCCGCCTTTGAGACTAGCGGGAGTGGAGGAGACCCAGTACTTC CASSPPLRLAGVEETQYF
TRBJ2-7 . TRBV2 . TGTGCCAGCAGAGTCGATTTACCTACCTACGAGCAGTACTTC CASRVDLPTYEQYF
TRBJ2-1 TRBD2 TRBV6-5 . TGTGCCAGCAGGGTAGCGGGAGGCCCGGGGAATGAGCAGTTCTTC CASRVAGGPGNEQFF
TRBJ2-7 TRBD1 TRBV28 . TGTGCCAGCAGTGTTTGGGACAGTAAAGCCTACGAGCAGTACTTC CASSVWDSKAYEQYF
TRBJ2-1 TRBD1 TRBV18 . TGTGCCAGCTCACCAGGGCAGGGGGCTGTGGATGAGCAGTTCTTC CASSPGQGAVDEQFF
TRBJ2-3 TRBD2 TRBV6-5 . TGTGCCAGCAGTCCGACTAGCGGGAGACCAGATACGCAGTATTTT CASSPTSGRPDTQYF
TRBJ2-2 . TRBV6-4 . TGTGCCAGCAGTGACCAGTTCTCTTCGAACACCGGGGAGCTGTTTTTT CASSDQFSSNTGELFF
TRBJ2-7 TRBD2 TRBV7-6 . TGTGCCAGCAGCCCCTATGGGGGGAGGGTCAACGAGCAGTACTTC CASSPYGGRVNEQYF
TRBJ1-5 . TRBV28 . TGTGCCAGCAGCCTAAGGGACAACAATCAGCCCCAGCATTTT CASSLRDNNQPQHF
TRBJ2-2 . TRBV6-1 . TGTGCCAGCAGTGAAGGCCCCGCCGGGGCGTGGGGGGAGCTGTTTTTT CASSEGPAGAWGELFF
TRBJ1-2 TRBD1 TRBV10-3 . TGTGCCACCCGGAACTCAGGGGGAGCTAACTATGGCTACACCTTC CATRNSGGANYGYTF
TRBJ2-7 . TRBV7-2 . TGTGCCAGCAGCTTAGGGGGGACGCAGTACTTC CASSLGGTQYF
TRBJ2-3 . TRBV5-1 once TGCGCCAGCAGCTTGCAGAGTCGCACAGATACGCAGTATTTT CASSLQSRTDTQYF
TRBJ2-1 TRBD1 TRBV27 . TGTGCCAGCAGTTTACTGGGACAGGAGTCCTACAATGAGCAGTTCTTC CASSLLGQESYNEQFF
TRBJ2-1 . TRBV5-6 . TGTGCCAGCAGCTTGGCGGCGGGTGAGCAGTTCTTC CASSLAAGEQFF
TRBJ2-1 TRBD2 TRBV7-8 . TGTGCCAGCAGCTCTTTCGCCGGGACTAGCGGCCTTAACTACAATGAGCAGTTCTTC CASSSFAGTSGLNYNEQFF
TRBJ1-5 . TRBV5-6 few TGTGCCAGCAGCGCTCGCTGGGCTATCAATCAGCCCCAGCATTTT CASSARWAINQPQHF
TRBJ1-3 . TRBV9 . TGTGCCAGCAGTAATGGGGTCGGAAACACCATATATTTT CASSNGVGNTIYF
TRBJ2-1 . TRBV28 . TGTGCCAGCAGTTCCAGGGACAGGTTTGCGGCGGGAGGAGATGGCCGAAACAATGAGCAGTTCTTC CASSSRDRFAAGGDGRNNEQFF
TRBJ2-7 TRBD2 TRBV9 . TGTGCCAGCAGCGGTGGACTAGCGGGATTCGAGCAGTACTTC CASSGGLAGFEQYF